The T cell receptor (beta chain) under discussion was sequenced for a study of control samples from healthy donors and cancer patients. Measured with immunoSEQ multiplex PCR; TCRdb has only the in-frame clones, and not every one. The sample has over 100,000 clones; about 93% are singletons. The sequenced material came from blood. The origin of this receptor is a middle-aged man in good health.

For the CDR3, the DNA is TGTGCCAGCAGTACCCCCTGGGGCGAGCAGTACTTC. Residues: CASSTPWGEQYF. The V gene is TRBV28, the J gene TRBJ2-7; no reliable D call. The CDR3 is 12 residues long. The ends were cut back, 5 bases at V and 6 bases at J, with 11 bases in the middle. From germline, CDR1 is MDHEN and CDR2 SYDVKM. The whole variable domain, remainder taken from reference TRBV28 and TRBJ2-7, is DVKVTQSSRYLVKRTGEKVFLECVQDMDHENMFWYRQDPGLGLRLIYFSYDVKMKEKGDIPEGYSVSREKKERFSLILESASTNQTSMYLCASSTPWGEQYFGPGTRLTVT.